This T cell receptor beta chain was recorded in a study of cytomegalovirus exposure and HLA in healthy donors. Findings and limits, study-wide: With high specificity and sensitivity, the classifier reportedly diagnosed cytomegalovirus status. While the bulk of TCR sequences proved rare, some public TCRs turned up in many donors.

There are 13 residues in the CDR3. V gave up 3 bases and J gave up 2 bases, with 7 bases separating them. Germline CDR1 MGHRA, CDR2 YSYEKL. The protocol was immunoSEQ multiplex PCR, while the TCRdb copy is restricted to in-frame clones and leaves out a portion. The sample consists of nearly 110,000 clones, about 87% of them appearing once. On this clone: Its antigen remains unidentified.

This chain connects TRBV4-1 to TRBJ2-5; D gene ambiguous. Sequenced material: PBMCs. The clonotype was recovered from a woman under 30 in good health and CMV-seropositive. The CDR3 DNA follows: TGCGCCAGCAGCCAGCCACGGCAAGAGACCCAGTACTTC. Protein: CASSQPRQETQYF.